This TCR beta chain was recorded in a study of blood T cells in healthy people across ages. Study-wide results and caveats: Researchers judged that diversity estimates from one million T cells fell short of true values. Unknown CMV status may confound age-related changes in expanded clones. Donors of long life had a larger count of naive CD4+ cells and greater diversity than aged donors.

There were healthy Caucasian individuals from Russia, aged roughly 6 to 100, serving as donors. On this clonotype itself: The antigen remains unidentified.

Primers used in a second PCR of about 7 to 11 cycles were a sample-barcoded 5' primer and a J-beta primer mix. TCRdb processed the 5' RACE reads anew with MiXCR; each CDR3 protein has one entry. This table has 1.5 million to 2 million distinct CDR3 sequences, over 25% appearing once. The V gene end was trimmed by 0 bases and the J gene end by 6 bases; junction bases not matched to a gene: 4. The length of the CDR3 is 14 residues. CDR1 and CDR2 from the germline V gene are SGHRS and YFSETQ. Sequencing used blood. This sequence originates from a woman under 40 in good health. The chain has TRBV5-1 and TRBJ2-3, with 7 bases that match TRBD2. CDR3 sequence: CASSLDGSGDTQYF. DNA for the CDR3: TGCGCCAGCAGCTTGGACGGTAGCGGGGATACGCAGTATTTT.